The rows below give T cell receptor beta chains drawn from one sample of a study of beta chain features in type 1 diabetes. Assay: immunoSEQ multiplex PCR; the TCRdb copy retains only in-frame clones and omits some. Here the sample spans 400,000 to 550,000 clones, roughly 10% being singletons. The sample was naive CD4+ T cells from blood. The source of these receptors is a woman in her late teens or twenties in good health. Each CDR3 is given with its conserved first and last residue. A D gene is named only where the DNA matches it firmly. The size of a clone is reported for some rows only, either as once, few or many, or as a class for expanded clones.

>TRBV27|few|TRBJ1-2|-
CASSPDSFGYTF
TGTGCCAGCAGTCCCGATTCGTTTGGCTACACCTTC
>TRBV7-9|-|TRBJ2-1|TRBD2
CASSLERREITFF
TGTGCCAGCAGCTTAGAGAGGCGGGAGATAACGTTCTTC
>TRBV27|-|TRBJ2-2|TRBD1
CASSQPGQGSNTGELFF
TGTGCCAGCAGCCAACCCGGACAGGGTAGTAACACCGGGGAGCTGTTTTTT
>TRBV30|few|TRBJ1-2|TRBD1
CAWSTGTGSGYTF
TGTGCCTGGAGTACCGGGACAGGGAGTGGCTACACCTTC
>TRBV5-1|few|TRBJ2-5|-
CASSLRGQIQETQYF
TGCGCCAGCAGCTTGAGGGGCCAGATCCAAGAGACCCAGTACTTC
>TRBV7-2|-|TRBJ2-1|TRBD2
CASSIRLAGSYNEQFF
TGTGCCAGCAGCATCAGACTAGCGGGATCCTACAATGAGCAGTTCTTC
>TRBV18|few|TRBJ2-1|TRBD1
CASSPGQGPYNEQFF
TGTGCCAGCTCACCAGGACAGGGGCCCTACAATGAGCAGTTCTTC
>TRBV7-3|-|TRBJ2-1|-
CASSFGSGNNEQFF
TGTGCCAGCAGCTTTGGGTCAGGGAACAATGAGCAGTTCTTC
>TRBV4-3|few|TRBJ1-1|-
CASSQAGLNTEAFF
TGCGCCAGCAGCCAAGCAGGGTTGAACACTGAAGCTTTCTTT
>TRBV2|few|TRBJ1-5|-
CAGQNANQPQHF
TGTGCCGGCCAAAATGCAAATCAGCCCCAGCATTTT
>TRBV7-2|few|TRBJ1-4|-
CASSLVDLAGSDYEKLFF
TGTGCCAGCAGCTTAGTGGACCTGGCCGGGAGCGACTATGAAAAACTGTTTTTT
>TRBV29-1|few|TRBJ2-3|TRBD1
CSVEGNWDRTQYF
TGCAGCGTTGAAGGCAATTGGGACAGAACGCAGTATTTT
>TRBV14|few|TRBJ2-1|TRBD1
CASSQPGQGAYNEQFF
TGTGCCAGCAGCCAACCGGGACAGGGTGCCTACAATGAGCAGTTCTTC
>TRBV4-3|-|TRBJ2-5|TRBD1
CASARRQGDQYF
TGCGCCAGCGCCAGGAGACAGGGGGACCAGTACTTC
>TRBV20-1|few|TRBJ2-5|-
CSARVGETQYF
TGCAGTGCTCGGGTGGGGGAGACCCAGTACTTC
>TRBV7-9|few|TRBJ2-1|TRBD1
CASSRPGTGIGQFF
TGTGCCAGCAGCCGTCCCGGGACAGGGATCGGACAGTTCTTC
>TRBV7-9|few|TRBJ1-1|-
CASSLASLGDTEAFF
TGTGCCAGCAGCTTAGCGTCTTTAGGGGACACTGAAGCTTTCTTT
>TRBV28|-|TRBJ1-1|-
CASSRFEGPNTEAFF
TGTGCCAGCAGCCGCTTTGAAGGGCCGAACACTGAAGCTTTCTTT
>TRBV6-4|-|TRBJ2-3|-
CASSLRGTDTQYF
TGTGCCAGCAGTTTAAGGGGGACAGATACGCAGTATTTT
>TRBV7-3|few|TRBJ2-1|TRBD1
CASSPNRGHNEQFF
TGTGCCAGCAGCCCAAACAGGGGGCACAATGAGCAGTTCTTC
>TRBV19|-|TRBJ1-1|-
CASTWAGRVTEAFF
TGTGCCAGTACCTGGGCTGGCAGGGTCACTGAAGCTTTCTTT
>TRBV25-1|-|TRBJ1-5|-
CASSDASGGAQPQHF
TGTGCCAGCAGTGATGCTTCCGGGGGGGCACAGCCCCAGCATTTT
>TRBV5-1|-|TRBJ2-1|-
CASSLLGRNEQFF
TGCGCCAGCAGCTTGCTTGGTCGCAATGAGCAGTTCTTC
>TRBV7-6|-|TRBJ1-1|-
CASSLVSGQGTEAFF
-
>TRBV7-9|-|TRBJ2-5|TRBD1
CASSLDRGQETQYF
TGTGCCAGCAGCTTGGACAGGGGACAAGAGACCCAGTACTTC
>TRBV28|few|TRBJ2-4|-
CASNVNRDAQYF
TGTGCCAGCAATGTTAACAGGGACGCTCAGTACTTC
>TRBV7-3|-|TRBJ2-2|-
CASSLLAGELFF
TGTGCCAGCAGCTTGTTAGCCGGGGAGCTGTTTTTT
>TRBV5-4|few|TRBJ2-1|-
CASSLGTSSYNEQFF
TGTGCCAGCAGCTTGGGAACTTCTTCCTACAATGAGCAGTTCTTC
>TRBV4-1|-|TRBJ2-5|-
CASSQAGPETQYF
TGCGCCAGCAGCCAAGCGGGGCCGGAGACCCAGTACTTC
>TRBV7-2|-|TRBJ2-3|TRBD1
CASSLAGTGYTQYF
TGTGCCAGCAGCTTAGCGGGGACAGGCTATACGCAGTATTTT
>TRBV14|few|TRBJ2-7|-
CASSPGHEQYF
TGTGCCAGCAGCCCAGGTCACGAGCAGTACTTC
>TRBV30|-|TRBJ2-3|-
CAWNRGSTDTQYF
TGTGCCTGGAACCGGGGTAGCACAGATACGCAGTATTTT
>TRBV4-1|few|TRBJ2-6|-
CASSFRGNGANVLTF
TGCGCCAGCAGCTTCAGAGGGAACGGGGCCAACGTCCTGACTTTC
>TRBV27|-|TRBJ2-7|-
CASSLAVTYEQYF
TGTGCCAGCAGTCTCGCAGTAACCTACGAGCAGTACTTC
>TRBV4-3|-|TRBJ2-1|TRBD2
CASSQSRLADNNEQFF
TGCGCCAGCAGCCAGTCGCGACTAGCGGATAACAATGAGCAGTTCTTC
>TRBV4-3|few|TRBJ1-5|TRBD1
CASSLDRNQPQHF
TGCGCCAGCAGCCTGGACAGGAATCAGCCCCAGCATTTT
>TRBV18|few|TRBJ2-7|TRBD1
CASTSLEQGTQEQYF
TGTGCCAGCACAAGCCTCGAACAGGGGACACAGGAGCAGTACTTC
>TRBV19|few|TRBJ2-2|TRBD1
CASSSGGQRSTGELFF
TGTGCCAGTAGTTCTGGGGGACAGCGATCCACCGGGGAGCTGTTTTTT
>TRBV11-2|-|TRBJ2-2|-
CASSSTNTGELFF
TGTGCCAGCAGCTCCACGAACACCGGGGAGCTGTTTTTT
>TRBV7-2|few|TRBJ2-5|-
CASSYRGETQYF
TGTGCCAGCAGCTATAGGGGGGAGACCCAGTACTTC
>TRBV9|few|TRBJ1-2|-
CASSVVGQGSGYTF
TGTGCCAGCAGCGTAGTGGGTCAGGGAAGTGGCTACACCTTC
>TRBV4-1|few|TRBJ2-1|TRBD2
CASSQGLARSNNEQFF
TGCGCCAGCAGCCAAGGACTAGCGCGGTCCAACAATGAGCAGTTCTTC
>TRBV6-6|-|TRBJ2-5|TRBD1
CASALGQNLETQYF
TGTGCCAGCGCGCTGGGACAGAATTTAGAGACCCAGTACTTC
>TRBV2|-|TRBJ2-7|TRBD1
CASKGAPYEQYF
TGTGCCAGCAAGGGGGCCCCCTACGAGCAGTACTTC